The 14 T cell receptor beta chains below come from one sample, sequenced in a study of blood T cells in healthy people across ages. Together with a sample-barcoded 5' primer, a J-beta primer mix was included in a second PCR lasting about 7 to 11 cycles. TCRdb re-called the 5' RACE reads with MiXCR, one entry per CDR3 protein. The sample lists about 730,000 distinct CDR3 sequences; more than 40% were seen once. Source material: blood. The source is a woman aged 55-75 years in good health.

The gene calls are TRBV20-1 and TRBJ1-1, with unresolved D. The germline CDR1 and CDR2 sequences are DFQATT and SNEGSKA (reference sequence). The CDR3 covers 14 residues. V was pared by 5 bases and J by 0 bases, with 13 bases between. Written as DNA, the CDR3 is TGCAGTGCTGACCACGGACGTGTGAACACTGAAGCTTTCTTT. This encodes CSADHGRVNTEAFF.

The V and J genes are TRBV5-1 and TRBJ2-5, with TRBD1 matching over 8 bases. The trim removed 0 bases at V and 3 bases at J, leaving 4 bases unmatched. The CDR3 extends over 15 amino acids. Germline CDR1 SGHRS, CDR2 YFSETQ. The chain's CDR3 is CASSLVGQGEETQYF. Written as DNA, the CDR3 is TGCGCCAGCAGCTTGGTAGGACAGGGAGAAGAGACCCAGTACTTC. Supplemented by reference TRBV5-1 and TRBJ2-5, the full variable domain reads KAGVTQTPRYLIKTRGQQVTLSCSPISGHRSVSWYQQTPGQGLQFLFEYFSETQRNKGNFPGRFSGRQFSNSRSEMNVSTLELGDSALYLCASSLVGQGEETQYFGPGTRLLVL.

Concerning this clonotype itself: The germline gene is not matched at one end of the junction; a read error may be the cause. The V and J genes are TRBV6-2 or TRBV6-3 and TRBJ2-6; 9 bases fit TRBD1. CDR3 length equals 17 residues. CDR1 MNHEY and CDR2 SVGEGT come from the germline V gene. Written as DNA, the CDR3 is TGTGCCAGCCGTCCCACAGGGGGCGTCTCTAGGGCCAACGTCCTGACTTTC. It codes for CASRPTGGVSRANVLTF.

J is TRBJ2-1 and V is TRBV6-2 or TRBV6-3; 10 nucleotides agree with TRBD2. Germline V gene data show CDR1 as MNHEY and CDR2 as SVGEGT. V lost 10 bases and J lost 9; bases outside the gene matches: 12. This CDR3 has 14 residues. CDR3 sequence reads: CATSNSGGGGEQFF. The DNA of the CDR3 is TGTGCCACCTCCAACAGCGGGGGGGGTGGTGAGCAGTTCTTC.

The chain is built from TRBV7-2 and TRBJ2-5; tentatively, D is TRBD1 (5 bases). CDR1 and CDR2 (germline): SGHTA, FQGNSA. There are 15 residues in the CDR3. V lost 2 bases, J lost 0 bases, and 10 bases lay in between. CDR3 protein: CASSLWGRDQETQYF. The CDR3, as DNA: TGTGCCAGCAGCTTATGGGGCAGGGACCAAGAGACCCAGTACTTC.

A few counts support this clonotype. The chain has TRBV18 and TRBJ2-5; 10 bases align to TRBD1. The end of the DNA aligns better with TRBJ2-7, so the J call may be wrong. Germline V gives CDR1 KGHSH, CDR2 LQKENI. This CDR3 is 14 amino acids long. CDR3 sequence (DNA): TGTGCCAGCTCACCGGGACAGGGGATCCACGAGCAGTACTTC. Translating it yields CASSPGQGIHEQYF.

This rearrangement joins TRBV6-1 to TRBJ1-1, with a possible D match to TRBD1 (5 bases). V lost 0 bases to trimming and J lost 0 bases, with 8 bases between them. This CDR3 has 15 amino acids. Germline V gene sequence: CDR1 MNHNS, CDR2 SASEGT. The CDR3 coding sequence is TGTGCCAGCAGTGAAGCCCCCAGGGTGAACACTGAAGCTTTCTTT. It codes for CASSEAPRVNTEAFF.

V is TRBV7-9 and J is TRBJ2-5, with a possible D match to TRBD2 (7 bases). This CDR3 comprises 13 residues. The germline V gene encodes CDR1 SEHNR and CDR2 FQNEAQ (reference sequence). Trimming cost V 5 bases and J 11 bases, with 18 bases left between them. CDR3 region: CASSVGGANEQYF. The CDR3 DNA sequence: TGTGCCAGCAGCGTAGGGGGGGCCAATGAGCAGTACTTC.

The chain joins TRBV20-1 to TRBJ2-5; 9 bases fit TRBD1. Judging by the DNA end, TRBJ2-7 fits better; the J call may be wrong. Germline lookup yields CDR1 DFQATT and CDR2 SNEGSKA (reference sequence). CDR3 size: 14 residues. CDR3 in DNA: TGCAGTGCTAGAGATAAAGGACAGGGGCACGAGCAGTACTTC. The encoded protein is CSARDKGQGHEQYF.

Details on this clonotype: One end of the junction varies from germline; a read error may be responsible. The chain links TRBV6-2 or TRBV6-3 to TRBJ2-1, with D unclear. The CDR3 sequence is 12 residues long. Germline V CDR1 and CDR2: MNHEY, SVGEGT. The CDR3 here is CTSEDPTYEQFF. CDR3 DNA: TGTACCAGCGAGGACCCTACCTACGAGCAGTTCTTC.

The chain uses TRBV11-3 and TRBJ2-1; 8 bases fit TRBD1. The CDR3 is 17 residues long. CDR1 is SGHNT, CDR2 YENEEA, per germline. V lost 3 bases, J lost 1 base, and 8 bases stayed unmatched. This CDR3 is CASSFGPTGGSYNEQFF. DNA for the CDR3: TGTGCCAGCAGCTTCGGTCCCACAGGGGGGTCCTACAATGAGCAGTTCTTC.

J is TRBJ2-7 and V is TRBV6-5; TRBD2 agrees at 10 bases. CDR3 length: 15 residues. J was trimmed by 7 bases and V by 0 bases; bases with no gene match: 6. CDR1 MNHEY and CDR2 SVGAGI come from the germline V gene. The CDR3 loop is CASSYSGTSVDEQYF. CDR3 bases: TGTGCCAGCAGTTACTCCGGGACTAGCGTCGATGAGCAGTACTTC.

This clonotype has just a few counts. The chain carries TRBV27 and TRBJ2-1; TRBD2 is a possible D gene (6 bases). This CDR3 region has 12 residues. Trimming took 3 bases from V and 10 from J, leaving 10 bases between them. The germline V gene has CDR1 MNHEY and CDR2 SMNVEV (reference sequence). The CDR3 sequence is CASSFAGREQFF. DNA of the CDR3: TGTGCCAGCAGTTTCGCGGGACGGGAGCAGTTCTTC.

CDR3 coding DNA: TGTGCCACCAGGGAGGGGACAGGGACCAATCAGCCCCAGCATTTT. Amino acids: CATREGTGTNQPQHF. V usage is TRBV24-1 and J usage is TRBJ1-5; 9 bases line up with TRBD1. The CDR3 covers 15 residues. CDR1 KGHDR and CDR2 SFDVKD come from the germline V gene. With 7 bases clipped from V and 3 bases from J, the junction kept 6 bases outside the gene matches.